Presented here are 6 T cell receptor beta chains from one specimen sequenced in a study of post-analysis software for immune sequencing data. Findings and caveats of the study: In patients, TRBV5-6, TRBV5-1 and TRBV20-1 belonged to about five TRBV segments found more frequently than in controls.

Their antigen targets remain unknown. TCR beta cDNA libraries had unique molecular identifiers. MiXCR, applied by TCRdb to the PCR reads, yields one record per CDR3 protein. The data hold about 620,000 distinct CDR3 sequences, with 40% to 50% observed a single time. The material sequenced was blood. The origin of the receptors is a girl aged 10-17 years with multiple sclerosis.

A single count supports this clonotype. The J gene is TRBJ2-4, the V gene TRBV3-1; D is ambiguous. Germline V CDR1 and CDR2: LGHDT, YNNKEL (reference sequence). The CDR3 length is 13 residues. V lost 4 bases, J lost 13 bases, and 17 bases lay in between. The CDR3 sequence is CASSLNSPLVQYF. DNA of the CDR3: TGTGCCAGCAGCCTGAACAGTCCTTTGGTGCAGTACTTC.

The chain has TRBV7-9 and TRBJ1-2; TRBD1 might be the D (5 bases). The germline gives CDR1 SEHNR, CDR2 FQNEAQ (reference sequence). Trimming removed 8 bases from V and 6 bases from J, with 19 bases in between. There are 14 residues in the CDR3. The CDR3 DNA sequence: TGTGCCAGCGGCCCCGTCGGGGGAGGTGATGGCTACACCTTC. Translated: CASGPVGGGDGYTF.

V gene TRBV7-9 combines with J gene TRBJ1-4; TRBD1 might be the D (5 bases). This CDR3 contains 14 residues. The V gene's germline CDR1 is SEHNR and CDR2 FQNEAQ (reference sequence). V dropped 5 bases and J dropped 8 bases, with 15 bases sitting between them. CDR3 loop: CASSRAGAGEKLFF. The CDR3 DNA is TGTGCCAGCAGCCGTGCCGGAGCAGGGGAAAAACTGTTTTTT.

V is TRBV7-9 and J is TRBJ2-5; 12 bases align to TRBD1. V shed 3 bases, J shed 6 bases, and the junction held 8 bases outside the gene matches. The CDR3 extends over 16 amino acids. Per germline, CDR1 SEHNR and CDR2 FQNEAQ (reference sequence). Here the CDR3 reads CASSFDRDRGRKTQYF. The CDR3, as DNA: TGTGCCAGCAGCTTCGACCGGGACAGGGGGCGGAAGACCCAGTACTTC.

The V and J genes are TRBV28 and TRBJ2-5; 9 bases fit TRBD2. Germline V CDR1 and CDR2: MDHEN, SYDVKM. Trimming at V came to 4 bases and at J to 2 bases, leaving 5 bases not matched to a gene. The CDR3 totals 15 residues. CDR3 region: CASSSGTSLQETQYF. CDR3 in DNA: TGTGCCAGCAGTTCCGGGACTAGCCTACAAGAGACCCAGTACTTC.

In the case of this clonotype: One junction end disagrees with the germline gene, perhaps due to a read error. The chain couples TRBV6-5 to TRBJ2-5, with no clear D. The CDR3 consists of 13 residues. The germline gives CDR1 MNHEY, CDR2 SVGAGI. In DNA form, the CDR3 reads TGTGCCCGCAGTTACGGAACTGCTACTGAGCAGTACTTC. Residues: CARSYGTATEQYF.